These 22 T cell receptor beta chains came from one sample sequenced in a study of cytomegalovirus exposure and HLA in healthy donors. Primers for the PCR totalled 60 Vbeta and 13 Jbeta. Assay: immunoSEQ multiplex PCR; the TCRdb copy retains only in-frame clones and omits some. The sample shows around 240,000 clones, around 76% of them seen only once. The sequenced sample was PBMCs. Source of these receptors: a woman aged 40-49 years in good health and CMV-seropositive.

This clone was detected a few times. The chain couples TRBV27 to TRBJ1-1, with D possibly being TRBD1 (5 bases). CDR3 length: 15 residues. The V gene's germline CDR1 is MNHEY and CDR2 SMNVEV (reference sequence). Trimming shortened V by 6 bases and J by 6 bases, and 20 bases separated the two germline ends. CDR3 nucleotide sequence: TGTGCCAGCAGCTGGGGTATCTCAGGGTCCGCTGAAGCTTTCTTT. It encodes CASSWGISGSAEAFF.

This clone was recorded only once. The rearrangement links TRBV5-1 to TRBJ2-6, with TRBD2 identical over 16 bases. Germline loops: CDR1 SGHRS, CDR2 YFSETQ. The ends lost 5 bases at V and 0 bases at J; junction bases unmatched: 5. The CDR3 consists of 19 residues. In nucleotides, the CDR3 is TGCGCCAGCAGAACGGGACTAGCGGGGGGGAGCTCTGGGGCCAACGTCCTGACTTTC. It translates to CASRTGLAGGSSGANVLTF.

The CDR3 nucleotides are TGCGCCAGCAGCCAAGAGTCAAACAGGGTAAATGGCTACACCTTC. The encoded protein is CASSQESNRVNGYTF. The V call is TRBV4-1, the J call TRBJ1-2; perhaps TRBD1 as D (6 bases). The CDR3 runs to 15 residues. With 0 bases removed from V and 6 bases from J, the gap between germline ends came to 14 bases. Germline lookup yields CDR1 MGHRA and CDR2 YSYEKL.

A word on this clone: Relative to the germline gene, one junction end is altered; a read error may explain this. This sequence joins TRBV7-9 and TRBJ1-4; 10 nucleotides match TRBD1. The CDR3 has 13 amino acids. Germline V CDR1 and CDR2: SEHNR, FQNEAQ (reference sequence). The CDR3 region has the DNA TGTTCCAGCTCGACAGGGGGCGTCGAAAAACTGTTTTTT. It translates to CSSSTGGVEKLFF.

This clone has a single count. This rearrangement joins TRBV15 to TRBJ2-2; tentative D call: TRBD2 (5 bases). Trimming pared 1 base from V and 2 bases from J, leaving 8 bases between. This CDR3 spans 15 amino acids. Germline V lookup: CDR1 LNHNV, CDR2 YYDKDF (reference sequence). CDR3 residues: CATSRGRVNTGELFF. The CDR3 DNA reads TGTGCCACCAGCAGAGGGCGGGTTAACACCGGGGAGCTGTTTTTT.

J is TRBJ1-5 and V is TRBV10-3; 12 bases fit TRBD1. J gave up 7 bases and V 4 bases, and 5 bases lay outside the gene matches. Germline loops: CDR1 ENHRY, CDR2 SYGVKD. The CDR3 covers 15 residues. This CDR3 reads CAISGGQGAGQPQHF. The CDR3 nucleotides are TGTGCCATCAGTGGGGGACAGGGGGCAGGGCAGCCCCAGCATTTT.

The chain combines TRBV6-6 with TRBJ1-5; the D is unclear. V was trimmed by 8 bases and J by 3 bases, leaving 14 bases between them. Germline V gene lookup returns CDR1 MNHNY and CDR2 SVGAGI (reference sequence). CDR3 size: 14 residues. The DNA for the CDR3 is TGTGCCAGCCAGAAGCTCCGGGACAATCAGCCCCAGCATTTT. Encoded protein: CASQKLRDNQPQHF.

V and J are TRBV2 and TRBJ1-5; TRBD1 agrees at 8 bases. The CDR3 sequence is 13 residues long. V lost 11 bases, J lost 3 bases, and 6 bases stayed unmatched. The germline gives CDR1 SNHLY, CDR2 FYNNEI. DNA of the CDR3: TGTGCCTCCCAGGGGGCCTACAATCAGCCCCAGCATTTT. It specifies CASQGAYNQPQHF. The whole variable domain, remainder taken from reference TRBV2 and TRBJ1-5, is EPEVTQTPSHQVTQMGQEVILRCVPISNHLYFYWYRQILGQKVEFLVSFYNNEISEKSEIFDDQFSVERPDGSNFTLKIRSTKLEDSAMYFCASQGAYNQPQHFGDGTRLSIL.

The rearrangement links TRBV11-2 to TRBJ2-7, with TRBD2 matching 9 bases. With V trimmed by 0 bases and J by 4 bases, 7 bases remained unmatched. Germline CDR1 is SGHAT and CDR2 is FQNNGV. The CDR3 is made up of 16 amino acids. The CDR3 loop reads CASSLDRAGGGYEQYF. The CDR3 bases are TGTGCCAGCAGCTTAGATCGAGCGGGGGGAGGGTACGAGCAGTACTTC.

CDR3 sequence reads: CASSQDATGQKNTEAFF. CDR3 nucleotides: TGCGCCAGCAGCCAAGATGCAACAGGGCAGAAGAACACTGAAGCTTTCTTT. The chain combines TRBV4-1 with TRBJ1-1; D may be TRBD1 (6 bases). This CDR3 contains 17 residues. Germline CDR1 MGHRA, CDR2 YSYEKL. Trimming left V 0 bases short and J 1 base short, with 15 bases between.

Concerning this clone: Other nucleotide sequences from this sample produce the same CDR3. The chain employs TRBV7-2 and TRBJ1-1; D is uncertain. Germline CDR1 SGHTA, CDR2 FQGNSA. Trimming removed 2 bases at V and 0 bases at J, with 7 bases between. There are 14 residues in the CDR3. CDR3 amino acids: CASSLTALNTEAFF. The CDR3 region has the DNA TGTGCCAGCAGCTTAACAGCCTTGAACACTGAAGCTTTCTTT.

The chain combines TRBV30 with TRBJ2-1; 11 nucleotides agree with TRBD2. Unmatched junction bases numbered 5, after V lost 5 bases and J lost 8 bases. This CDR3 is built from 13 residues. Germline-derived CDR1 and CDR2 are GTSNPN and SVGIG (reference sequence). CDR3 sequence: CAWSSGGSDEQFF. CDR3 DNA sequence: TGTGCCTGGTCTAGCGGGGGGTCGGATGAGCAGTTCTTC.

J is TRBJ2-1 and V is TRBV5-1, with TRBD2 matching over 8 bases. Losses at the gene ends were 4 bases for V and 0 bases for J; bases not matched to a gene: 6. Germline V lookup: CDR1 SGHRS, CDR2 YFSETQ. The CDR3 is made up of 16 amino acids. CDR3 in amino acids: CASSGSGGSSYNEQFF. In DNA form, the CDR3 reads TGCGCCAGCAGCGGAAGCGGGGGTAGCTCCTACAATGAGCAGTTCTTC.

The J gene is TRBJ2-3, the V gene TRBV6-4, with 11 bases matching TRBD2. This CDR3 is 14 amino acids long. The ends lost 5 bases at V and 5 bases at J; junction bases unmatched: 3. CDR1 and CDR2 from the germline V gene are MRHNA and SNTAGT. The CDR3 DNA follows: TGTGCCAGCAGTTTAGCGGGAGGGCGAGATACGCAGTATTTT. Its translation is CASSLAGGRDTQYF.

The chain couples TRBV6-5 to TRBJ1-2, with a tentative D call TRBD1 (6 bases). Germline-derived CDR1 and CDR2 are MNHEY and SVGAGI. The CDR3 totals 15 residues. Trimming left V 5 bases short and J 1 base short, with 14 bases between. The CDR3 coding sequence is TGTGCCAGCAGTCCCAGGACAGAGAGTAACTATGGCTACACCTTC. Translation: CASSPRTESNYGYTF.

This clone was picked up a small number of times. The same CDR3 is also encoded by other DNA sequences in this sample. The chain joins TRBV11-3 to TRBJ2-7; D unresolved. The germline CDR1 and CDR2 sequences are SGHNT and YENEEA. The CDR3 is made up of 12 amino acids. Trimming pared 6 bases from V and 3 bases from J, leaving 9 bases between. The CDR3 loop is CASSLSGYEQYF. The CDR3 DNA follows: TGTGCCAGCAGTTTGAGTGGCTACGAGCAGTACTTC.

V gene TRBV4-1 combines with J gene TRBJ1-1; D is perhaps TRBD1 (6 bases). Trimming pared 5 bases from V and 4 bases from J, leaving 14 bases between. The germline V gene encodes CDR1 MGHRA and CDR2 YSYEKL. The length of the CDR3 is 14 residues. The CDR3 loop is CASSEQGFGTEAFF. The CDR3 nucleotides read TGCGCCAGCAGCGAACAGGGCTTCGGCACTGAAGCTTTCTTT.

Points on this clone: Likely a read error: the CDR3 ends without its conserved phenylalanine or tryptophan. The V gene is TRBV6-5, the J gene TRBJ1-3, with D unresolved. The CDR3 is 14 amino acids. Deletions cut 8 bases from V and 0 bases from J, with 11 bases between. Per germline, CDR1 MNHEY and CDR2 SVGAGI. The DNA for the CDR3 is TGTGCCAGCGCCCGAGGCCTCTCTGGAAACACCATATATTCT. This codes for CASARGLSGNTIYS.

This chain joins TRBV6-5 and TRBJ1-1; 7 bases map to TRBD1. This CDR3 region has 14 residues. Per the germline V gene, CDR1 is MNHEY and CDR2 is SVGAGI. Trimming cost V 6 bases and J 2 bases; bases outside gene matches: 6. In DNA form, the CDR3 reads TGTGCCAGCAGCCGCGACAGGGATAACACTGAAGCTTTCTTT. Translation gives CASSRDRDNTEAFF.

In this sample, this clone turned up a few times. V is TRBV7-2 and J is TRBJ2-1; weak D call: TRBD1 (6 bases). The germline gives CDR1 SGHTA, CDR2 FQGNSA. The CDR3 consists of 12 residues. The V gene lost 5 bases and the J gene lost 12 bases, with 14 bases spanning the gap. The CDR3 here is CASSAQGPWQFF. CDR3 nucleotide sequence: TGTGCCAGCAGCGCCCAGGGGCCATGGCAGTTCTTC. The whole variable domain, filled in from reference TRBV7-2 and TRBJ2-1, reads GAGVSQSPSNKVTEKGKDVELRCDPISGHTALYWYRQSLGQGLEFLIYFQGNSAPDKSGLPSDRFSAERTGGSVSTLTIQRTQQEDSAVYLCASSAQGPWQFFGPGTRLTVL.

This chain uses TRBV13 with TRBJ2-3; the D gene is possibly TRBD2 (7 bases). CDR3 length: 15 amino acids. Germline assignment: CDR1 PRHDT and CDR2 FYEKMQ (reference sequence). The V and J ends lost 5 bases and 4 bases respectively, with 16 bases between them. The CDR3 nucleotides are TGTGCCAGCAGCCTCCGCGGGGGCGGTGCAGATACGCAGTATTTT. Residues: CASSLRGGGADTQYF.

The chain carries TRBV5-4 and TRBJ1-1, with D possibly matching TRBD1 (5 bases). Trimming pared 0 bases from V and 1 base from J, leaving 10 bases between. This CDR3 has 15 amino acids. Germline values: CDR1 SGHNT, CDR2 YYREEE (reference sequence). CDR3 nucleotide sequence: TGTGCCAGCAGCTTGGCCTGGGGGGGGAACACTGAAGCTTTCTTT. Amino acids: CASSLAWGGNTEAFF.